A selection of T cell receptor beta chains follows, all from one sample in a study of vaccination effects on CD4 cells after COVID-19. Produced via immunoSEQ multiplex PCR; TCRdb's table is partial and in-frame only. The sample holds around 56,000 clones, 60% to 85% seen once. These receptors lack a known antigen. The starting material was CD4+ T cells from PBMCs cultured without peptide, obtained before COVID-19 vaccination. These receptors all come from a human donor who received a COVID-19 vaccine. The conserved cysteine and the conserved F or W are not part of the CDR3 here. Fields, in order: clone size, V gene, CDR3 protein. Rows may omit the clone size; those that give it use once, few, many or a size class.

NA | TRBV18 | ASSLNSGGVLGANVLT
NA | TRBV10-1 | ASSEQGITDTQY
NA | TRBV5-6 | ASSLGQGVGTQY
NA | TRBV3-1/TRBV3-2 | ASSPGLAGAKGTDTQY
NA | TRBV30 | AWSRDRVSSPNNEQF
NA | TRBV6-1 | ASSETGKRNTIY
NA | TRBV15 | ATSRKQGAEAF
few | TRBV5-1 | ASSLDPGGGQPQH
NA | TRBV5-5 | ASGTSTDTQY
NA | TRBV5-1 | ASSFYNEQF
NA | TRBV10-2 | ASSEIGGETQY
NA | TRBV24-1 | ATSDPDRATDTQY
NA | TRBV7-3 | ASSLSLAQDTQY
NA | TRBV5-1 | ASSLVGANPGYT
NA | TRBV7-2 | ASSPRGRETQY
NA | TRBV6-2/TRBV6-3 | ASSYEDREFVRPSHNEKLF
NA | TRBV5-4 | ASSSTGTSDEQF
NA | TRBV5-8 | ASSLYRRDNSPLH
NA | TRBV11-3 | ASSLADSFYGYT
NA | TRBV5-1 | ASSLVGGDEQF
NA | TRBV19 | ASSVQGSYGYT
NA | TRBV24-1 | ATSDAATSGVTQY
NA | TRBV5-1 | ASSLRGGSTDTQY
NA | TRBV7-3 | ASSLRANQETQY
NA | TRBV4-3 | ASSQVKSSGANVLT
NA | TRBV6-6 | ASSPAGGGSDTQY
NA | TRBV24-1 | ATSDFGGQPQH
NA | TRBV5-4 | ASSQAFSGNTIY
NA | TRBV4-1 | ASSPGTGDYETQY
NA | TRBV30 | AWTYGLRNTEAF
NA | TRBV4-2 | ASSSQGGAYNEQF
NA | TRBV6-5 | ASSSPQGVGNEQF
NA | TRBV18 | ASSPSDYGYT
NA | TRBV12-3/TRBV12-4 | ASSLGTPQLF
NA | TRBV5-1 | ASRDASGGVNEQF
NA | TRBV5-4 | ASSFVPTGNTGELF
NA | TRBV5-1 | ASSLGGTSGGALDTQY
NA | TRBV21-1 | ASSTDRVNTEAF
NA | TRBV9 | ASSVDTRSAQY
NA | TRBV5-6 | ASSLGTAVYGYT
NA | TRBV29-1 | SALDRVSDTQY
NA | TRBV24-1 | ATSDLRRGTDTQY
few | TRBV7-9 | ASSPGGPKRSGELF
few | TRBV9 | ASSAHPGLRADTQY
NA | TRBV10-1 | ASRGTDNTQY
NA | TRBV9 | ASSPTDRTGTGELF
NA | TRBV6-4 | ASSDSAYQGGTEAF
NA | TRBV10-2 | ASSGSGNQETQY
NA | TRBV12-5 | ASGFLGGAGETQY
NA | TRBV6-5 | ASSLTGDTGELF
NA | TRBV6-2/TRBV6-3 | ASSYLSGQETQY
NA | TRBV3-1/TRBV3-2 | ASSQEFSWRGTDTQY
NA | TRBV6-1 | ASSEARRGNTEAF
NA | TRBV7-9 | ASSRGYNEQF
NA | TRBV9 | ASSVISGGELF
NA | TRBV12-3/TRBV12-4 | ATGTGAFNEAF
NA | TRBV10-3 | AISESNPGELF
NA | TRBV6-4 | ASRGPVGQGYGYT
NA | TRBV6-2/TRBV6-3 | ASSGTYRPPTANVLT
NA | TRBV4-2 | ASSNDRGGNTIY